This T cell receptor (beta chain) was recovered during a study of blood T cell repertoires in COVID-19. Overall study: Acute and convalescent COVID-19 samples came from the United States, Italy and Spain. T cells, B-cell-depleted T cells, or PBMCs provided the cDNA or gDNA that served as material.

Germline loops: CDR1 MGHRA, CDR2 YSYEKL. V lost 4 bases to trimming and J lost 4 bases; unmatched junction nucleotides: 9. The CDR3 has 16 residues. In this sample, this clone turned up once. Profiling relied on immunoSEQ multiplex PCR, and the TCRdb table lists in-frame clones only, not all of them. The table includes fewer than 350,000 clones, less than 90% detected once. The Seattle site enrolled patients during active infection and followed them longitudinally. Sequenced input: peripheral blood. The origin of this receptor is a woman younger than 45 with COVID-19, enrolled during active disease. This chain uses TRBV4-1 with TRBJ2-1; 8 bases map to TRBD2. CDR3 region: CASSLTRGGQYNEQFF. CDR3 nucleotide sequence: TGCGCCAGCAGCCTAACTCGGGGGGGTCAATACAATGAGCAGTTCTTC.